This TCR beta chain was sequenced during a study of regulatory T cells in long-lasting Graves disease. Sequencing libraries for TCR beta were prepared with iRepertoire HTBI primers and Arm-PCR of CDR3 regions. TCRdb reprocessed the multiplex PCR reads with MiXCR, giving one entry per CDR3 protein. The sample has 390,000 or so distinct CDR3 sequences, roughly 25% seen once. Ten or more counts support this clonotype. The junction departs from the called germline gene at one end, perhaps through a read error. Time point indicated: persistent/refractory GD, antithyroid drugs over 5 years with positive TRAb. Isolated PBMC RNA provided the starting material for the TCR library. An endocrinology department located in Xi'an, China, was where the patients came from. Looked up from germline, CDR1 is MDHEN and CDR2 is SYDVKM. The CDR3 runs 13 residues.

The receptor's source is a woman between 40 and 55 years old with Graves disease. The sample in question was peripheral blood mononuclear cells (PBMCs), obtained when the disease was refractory, from a patient treated with antithyroid drugs. This chain uses TRBV28 with TRBJ2-5; 8 nucleotides line up with TRBD2. The CDR3, as DNA: TGTGCCAGCAGCGCCGGGAGGGGGACCGCTACCGGGTTC. It translates to CASSAGRGTATGF. The full variable domain, rest sourced from reference TRBV28 and TRBJ2-5, is DVKVTQSSRYLVKRTGEKVFLECVQDMDHENMFWYRQDPGLGLRLIYFSYDVKMKEKGDIPEGYSVSREKKERFSLILESASTNQTSMYLCASSAGRGTATGFGPGTRLLVL.